This T cell receptor beta chain was recovered during a study of human T cells and chemical hapten exposure. Germline V gene data show CDR1 as SGHTA and CDR2 as FQGNSA. V lost 7 bases to trimming and J lost 5 bases, with 7 bases between them. This CDR3 has 11 amino acids. This clonotype appeared a few times. This sample's time point: pre-sensitization, week 0. The treatment is: therapeutic diphenylcyclopropenone sensitization with weekly scalp DPC. The authors extracted total RNA from unfractionated whole blood. TCRdb re-called the RACE reads with MiXCR, one entry per CDR3 protein. The sample contains tens of thousands of distinct CDR3 sequences, over 9% of which appear only once.

The material was whole blood, obtained in connection with sensitization to the hapten diphenylcyclopropenone (DPC). J is TRBJ2-3 and V is TRBV7-2; D ambiguous. The receptor's source is a middle-aged man with alopecia areata. Some clones in this sample may be carry-over from other donors' samples. This CDR3 is CASNLEDTQYF. The CDR3 bases are TGTGCCAGCAACTTGGAAGATACGCAGTATTTT. The entire variable domain, with the rest obtained from reference TRBV7-2 and TRBJ2-3, is as follows: GAGVSQSPSNKVTEKGKDVELRCDPISGHTALYWYRQSLGQGLEFLIYFQGNSAPDKSGLPSDRFSAERTGGSVSTLTIQRTQQEDSAVYLCASNLEDTQYFGPGTRLTVL.